This T cell receptor beta chain was retrieved from a study of Tregs in tolerant kidney transplant recipients. Notes on the study in general: Some patients' samples used different primers over time, so nucleotide sequences weren't comparable.

TCRdb keeps only in-frame clones here, not all; method: immunoSEQ multiplex PCR. The sample totals approximately 15,000 clones; its top ten clones hold 27%. Losses at the gene ends were 7 bases for V and 1 base for J; bases not matched to a gene: 4. CDR3 length equals 14 residues. Germline V lookup: CDR1 SGHVS, CDR2 FNYEAQ. A remark on this clone: The antigen is not known. From the germline J gene comes the end of the CDR3, since the read stops 3 residues before it.

Related graft donors supplied nonmyeloablative bone marrow transplants, and mixed chimerism was transient. The J gene is TRBJ2-3, the V gene TRBV7-6; 8 positions match TRBD1. The material sequenced was CD8+ T cells from blood (PBMCs), taken 6 months after the transplant. This TCR came from a human patient who received a combined kidney and bone marrow transplant. The graft donor may account for some of the T cells. The CDR3 region is CASTDRGCTDTQYF. The covered CDR3 bases are TGTGCCAGCACAGACAGGGGTTGCACAGATACG.